This T cell receptor beta chain was captured in a study of cytomegalovirus exposure and HLA in healthy donors. Overall study results and limits: CMV antigen specificity was confirmed in vitro for three CMV-associated chains.

Trimming took 5 bases from V and 4 from J; bases not matched to a gene: 6. The CDR3 is 14 residues long. CDR1 MDHEN and CDR2 SYDVKM come from the germline V gene. 13 Jbeta primers and 60 Vbeta primers were used for the PCR. Sequenced by immunoSEQ multiplex PCR; TCRdb stores in-frame clones only, minus some. The sample lists 150,000 to 200,000 clones; about 80% were seen once. This clone has a handful of counts. Its antigen is currently unknown. V gene TRBV28 combines with J gene TRBJ2-5, with 8 positions matching TRBD2. The sequenced sample was PBMCs. This clonotype was sampled from a woman aged 18-29 years in good health and CMV-seropositive. CDR3 amino acids: CASSPLAGSETQYF. CDR3 bases: TGTGCCAGCAGTCCCTTAGCGGGGTCAGAGACCCAGTACTTC.